Presented here are 10 T cell receptor beta chains from one specimen sequenced in a study of T cell repertoires in cytomegalovirus infection. One entry per CDR3 protein, called by TCRdb with MiXCR from the reads. The sample holds about 230,000 distinct CDR3 sequences, 6% to 8% seen once. Material: PBMCs. Receptors were obtained from a human donor in good health (CMV status not recorded). Some clones in this sample may be carry-over from other donors' samples.

Ten or more counts support this clonotype. The DNA of the CDR3 is TGTGCCAGCAGCCTACGGACCTGGGGTCGCGGTCCACCCCTCCACTTT. This gives the protein CASSLRTWGRGPPLHF. The rearrangement joins TRBV28 to TRBJ1-6; no clear D gene. Germline-derived CDR1 and CDR2 are MDHEN and SYDVKM. This CDR3 region has 16 residues. The germline V and J ends were trimmed by 6 bases and 11 bases, with 23 bases remaining between them.

This clonotype has at least ten counts. The rearrangement links TRBV14 to TRBJ1-1, with D perhaps TRBD1 (5 bases). Germline V gene lookup returns CDR1 SGHDN and CDR2 FVKESK. The V end lost 2 bases, the J end lost 8 bases, and 15 bases lay between the germline ends. The CDR3 has 14 amino acids. The CDR3 nucleotides read TGTGCCAGCAGCCAATCGGGTCTAGAGGGGGAAGCTTTCTTT. Residues: CASSQSGLEGEAFF.

This clonotype was observed a handful of times. The chain carries TRBV28 and TRBJ1-5; 7 bases are a match to TRBD1. J lost 0 bases, V lost 4 bases, and 3 bases had no gene match. CDR1 MDHEN and CDR2 SYDVKM come from the germline V gene. This CDR3 has 15 amino acids. In DNA form, the CDR3 reads TGTGCCAGCAGTTCGTACAGGGGTAGCAATCAGCCCCAGCATTTT. It codes for CASSSYRGSNQPQHF.

This clonotype has ten or more counts. The chain joins TRBV6-2 or TRBV6-3 to TRBJ1-1; D is undetermined. This CDR3 is built from 12 residues. Germline CDR1 reads MNHEY; CDR2 reads SVGEGT. V dropped 2 bases and J dropped 10 bases, with 11 bases sitting between them. The CDR3 sequence: CASSYREMGAFF. CDR3 DNA: TGTGCCAGCAGTTACAGGGAAATGGGAGCTTTCTTT.

This clonotype was observed at least ten times. This chain links TRBV20-1 with TRBJ1-5, with TRBD1 identical over 11 bases. The germline V gene has CDR1 DFQATT and CDR2 SNEGSKA (reference sequence). With V trimmed by 1 base and J by 4 bases, 3 bases remained unmatched. The CDR3 has 15 amino acids. In DNA form, the CDR3 reads TGCAGTGCTAGAGTCGGACAGGGGGCTAATCAGCCCCAGCATTTT. The encoded protein is CSARVGQGANQPQHF.

The sample holds many counts of this clonotype. The chain recombines TRBV7-2 with TRBJ1-1; D unclear. In germline, CDR1 is SGHTA, CDR2 FQGNSA. V lost 0 bases, J lost 4 bases, and 9 bases lay in between. The length of the CDR3 is 14 residues. The CDR3 protein is CASSLAGWGTEAFF. The CDR3, as DNA: TGTGCCAGCAGCTTAGCGGGATGGGGCACTGAAGCTTTCTTT.

This clonotype occurred a few times. The chain carries TRBV27 and TRBJ2-1, with D possibly TRBD2 on 6 matching bases. V lost 3 bases and J lost 3, with 12 bases in between. Germline lookup yields CDR1 MNHEY and CDR2 SMNVEV (reference sequence). The CDR3 has 15 amino acids. In DNA, the CDR3 is TGTGCCAGCAGTTTTACAGCGGGTGGCTACAATGAGCAGTTCTTC. Amino acids: CASSFTAGGYNEQFF.

This clonotype was counted between two and nine times. This chain links TRBV2 with TRBJ1-1, with no clear D. Looked up from germline, CDR1 is SNHLY and CDR2 is FYNNEI. The CDR3 is 13 residues long. Between the trimmed V and J ends, which lost 0 bases and 3 bases, there was a span of 5 bases. As DNA, the CDR3 is TGTGCCAGCAGTGAAGCAGGGTACACTGAAGCTTTCTTT. It encodes CASSEAGYTEAFF.

Only a few counts were recorded for this clonotype. This chain joins TRBV5-1 and TRBJ1-1, with TRBD1 as a possible D gene (5 bases). Germline loops: CDR1 SGHRS, CDR2 YFSETQ. The CDR3 consists of 15 residues. Trimming took off 0 bases at V and 6 bases at J, with 15 bases between the two ends. CDR3 sequence reads: CASSLVGRGNAEAFF. CDR3 DNA: TGCGCCAGCAGCTTGGTCGGGCGGGGGAATGCTGAAGCTTTCTTT.

This clonotype was counted ten times or more. In DNA, the CDR3 is TGTGCCAGCAGTCCCGCTGGGCCCGTCTACGAGCAGTACTTC. Translating gives CASSPAGPVYEQYF. The chain combines TRBV12-3 or TRBV12-4 with TRBJ2-7; D is ambiguous. The CDR3 runs 14 residues. Deletions cut 5 bases from V and 3 bases from J, with 14 bases between.